These 28 T cell receptor beta chains originate from one sample sequenced in a study of control samples from healthy donors and cancer patients. Sequencing used immunoSEQ multiplex PCR; TCRdb keeps in-frame clones, though not all of them. The data show tens of thousands of clones, with roughly 91% seen just once and around 16% held by the top ten. The sequencing input was blood. The receptors were gathered from a young man in good health.

The chain uses TRBV14 and TRBJ1-2; D is possibly TRBD1 (6 bases). Trimming took off 0 bases at V and 4 bases at J, with 9 bases between the two ends. From germline, CDR1 is SGHDN and CDR2 FVKESK. The CDR3 consists of 14 residues. The CDR3 loop reads CASSQDRTVYGYTF. The CDR3 DNA is TGTGCCAGCAGCCAAGATAGGACAGTCTATGGCTACACCTTC.

V and J are TRBV5-8 and TRBJ1-3; D is ambiguous. The V end lost 6 bases, the J end lost 4 bases, and 14 bases lay between the germline ends. Per the germline V gene, CDR1 is SGHTS and CDR2 is YDEGEE. The CDR3 sequence is 14 residues long. Here the CDR3 DNA reads TGTGCCAGCATTCGGAATTCGGCGGGAAACACCATATATTTT. Translation gives CASIRNSAGNTIYF. Full variable domain (outside the CDR3, taken from reference TRBV5-8 and TRBJ1-3): EAGVTQSPTHLIKTRGQQATLRCSPISGHTSVYWYQQALGLGLQFLLWYDEGEERNRGNFPPRFSGRQFPNYSSELNVNALELEDSALYLCASIRNSAGNTIYFGEGSWLTVV.

The rearrangement uses TRBV7-6 and TRBJ1-4; no reliable D call. CDR3 length equals 16 residues. Germline values: CDR1 SGHVS, CDR2 FNYEAQ. The V and J ends lost 5 bases and 7 bases respectively, with 20 bases between them. This chain's CDR3 is CASSPRATLGSEKLFF. The CDR3 DNA follows: TGTGCCAGCAGCCCTCGGGCAACGCTAGGAAGTGAAAAACTGTTTTTT.

The chain recombines TRBV4-1 with TRBJ2-7; 8 nucleotides align to TRBD2. The germline V gene encodes CDR1 MGHRA and CDR2 YSYEKL. CDR3 length equals 16 residues. V lost 0 bases and J lost 3; bases outside the gene matches: 7. DNA of the CDR3: TGCGCCAGCAGCCAAGAAACTGGCGGGAGGAACTACGAGCAGTACTTC. Its protein is CASSQETGGRNYEQYF.

The chain has TRBV11-2 and TRBJ2-6; D not certain. CDR3 size: 14 residues. V was clipped by 3 bases and J by 3 bases, with 6 bases between them. CDR1 is SGHAT and CDR2 is FQNNGV in the germline V gene. CDR3 loop: CASSLAVGANVLTF. The DNA for the CDR3 is TGTGCCAGCAGCTTGGCAGTTGGGGCCAACGTCCTGACTTTC.

The genes are TRBV11-2 and TRBJ1-3; tentatively, D is TRBD1 (5 bases). Germline V gene lookup returns CDR1 SGHAT and CDR2 FQNNGV. V dropped 3 bases and J dropped 15 bases, with 15 bases sitting between them. This CDR3 contains 12 residues. Here the CDR3 DNA reads TGTGCCAGCAGCTTGCCGGGGCGGGAAGAATATTTT. Protein sequence: CASSLPGREEYF.

CDR3 DNA: TGTGCCAGCACGATAGGGGAGGTTCGCTCTGGAAACACCATATATTTT. It translates to CASTIGEVRSGNTIYF. This rearrangement joins TRBV9 to TRBJ1-3; perhaps TRBD1 as D (5 bases). The CDR3 sequence is 16 residues long. Trimming removed 6 bases at V and 0 bases at J, with 16 bases between. CDR1 is SGDLS and CDR2 is YYNGEE in the germline V gene.

The rearrangement uses TRBV7-9 and TRBJ2-2; TRBD1 aligns across 11 bases. The V and J ends lost 7 bases and 4 bases, in that order; junction bases with no gene match: 8. There are 16 residues in the CDR3. The V gene's germline CDR1 is SEHNR and CDR2 FQNEAQ (reference sequence). The CDR3, as DNA: TGTGCCAGCAAACGGACAGGGGGCGCTTTCACCGGGGAGCTGTTTTTT. Amino acid sequence: CASKRTGGAFTGELFF. Using reference TRBV7-9 and TRBJ2-2 for the parts outside the CDR3, the full variable domain is DTGVSQNPRHKITKRGQNVTFRCDPISEHNRLYWYRQTLGQGPEFLTYFQNEAQLEKSRLLSDRFSAERPKGSFSTLEIQRTEQGDSAMYLCASKRTGGAFTGELFFGEGSRLTVL.

The rearrangement uses TRBV7-2 and TRBJ2-2; 12 positions agree with TRBD2. The CDR3 is 15 amino acids. V trimming: 4 bases; J trimming: 5 bases; junction bases outside the gene matches: 2. The germline CDR1 and CDR2 sequences are SGHTA and FQGNSA. As DNA, the CDR3 is TGTGCCAGCAGCTCTAGCGGGAGGGGTACCGGGGAGCTGTTTTTT. Translated, it gives CASSSSGRGTGELFF. The entire variable domain, with the rest obtained from reference TRBV7-2 and TRBJ2-2, is as follows: GAGVSQSPSNKVTEKGKDVELRCDPISGHTALYWYRQSLGQGLEFLIYFQGNSAPDKSGLPSDRFSAERTGGSVSTLTIQRTQQEDSAVYLCASSSSGRGTGELFFGEGSRLTVL.

The V gene is TRBV2, the J gene TRBJ2-7; TRBD1 is a possible D gene (5 bases). Germline V CDR1 and CDR2: SNHLY, FYNNEI. V gave up 6 bases and J gave up 3 bases, with 6 bases separating them. CDR3 length: 11 amino acids. The CDR3 reads CASSDSYEQYF. The CDR3 nucleotides read TGTGCCAGCAGCGACAGCTACGAGCAGTACTTC.

V usage is TRBV27 and J usage is TRBJ1-6; 9 bases are a match to TRBD1. The CDR3 extends over 15 amino acids. After removal of 3 bases from V and 9 bases from J, the junction contained 6 bases not matched to a gene. Germline V lookup: CDR1 MNHEY, CDR2 SMNVEV (reference sequence). CDR3 region: CASSFTGGAGSPLHF. CDR3 nucleotides: TGTGCCAGCAGTTTCACAGGGGGCGCGGGTTCACCCCTCCACTTT.

This rearrangement joins TRBV10-3 to TRBJ2-5; tentative D call: TRBD2 (6 bases). The CDR3 sequence is 15 residues long. Trimming took 0 bases from V and 9 from J, leaving 17 bases between them. Germline CDR1 reads ENHRY; CDR2 reads SYGVKD. The CDR3 protein is CAISESGQGGSAQYF. The CDR3 nucleotides are TGTGCCATCAGTGAGTCGGGCCAGGGAGGCAGCGCCCAGTACTTC.

V usage is TRBV12-3 or TRBV12-4 and J usage is TRBJ1-3, with unresolved D. This CDR3 contains 12 residues. V lost 6 bases, J lost 5 bases, and 8 bases lay in between. CDR3 DNA sequence: TGTGCCAGCAGGTATATAAGAAACACCATATATTTT. Encoded protein: CASRYIRNTIYF.

The rearrangement links TRBV11-2 to TRBJ2-3; 10 nucleotides line up with TRBD1. V was clipped by 0 bases and J by 5 bases; unmatched bases: 11. The CDR3 has 18 residues. Germline V gene lookup returns CDR1 SGHAT and CDR2 FQNNGV. CDR3 sequence reads: CASSLDLLGQGPGDTQYF. In nucleotides, the CDR3 is TGTGCCAGCAGCTTAGATCTATTGGGACAGGGGCCGGGAGATACGCAGTATTTT.

The chain employs TRBV5-5 and TRBJ2-7; TRBD2 is a possible D gene (6 bases). This CDR3 contains 13 residues. Per the germline V gene, CDR1 is SGHKS and CDR2 is YYEKEE (reference sequence). V was pared by 4 bases and J by 5 bases, with 13 bases between. The CDR3 spells CASSRLAEHEQYF. CDR3 in DNA: TGTGCCAGCAGCCGCTTAGCGGAACACGAGCAGTACTTC.

The chain has TRBV2 and TRBJ2-2; D is perhaps TRBD1 (5 bases). Trimming took 1 base from V and 4 from J, leaving 7 bases between them. In germline, CDR1 is SNHLY, CDR2 FYNNEI. The CDR3 sequence is 14 residues long. CDR3 bases: TGTGCCAGCAGTGAAGTTGACAGCACCGGGGAGCTGTTTTTT. Translating gives CASSEVDSTGELFF.

The sample holds one count of this clone. J is TRBJ1-1 and V is TRBV15; D not certain. V lost 8 bases, J lost 0 bases, and 10 bases lay in between. The germline V gene has CDR1 LNHNV and CDR2 YYDKDF (reference sequence). This CDR3 contains 13 residues. As DNA, the CDR3 is TGTGCCACCGTCAGAGCGGTGAACACTGAAGCTTTCTTT. Amino acids: CATVRAVNTEAFF.

This clone turned up a few times. The chain is built from TRBV10-1 and TRBJ2-1; D perhaps matches TRBD1 (7 bases). The CDR3 is made up of 17 amino acids. V shed 0 bases and J shed 7 bases, with 19 bases lying between them. Per the germline V gene, CDR1 is WNHNN and CDR2 is SYGVQD (reference sequence). Here the CDR3 DNA reads TGCGCCAGCAGTGAGTCGATCGCGGGGCAGGGGGGTAATGAGCAGTTCTTC. Translation gives CASSESIAGQGGNEQFF.

The chain has TRBV5-1 and TRBJ2-7; 9 bases are a match to TRBD2. The V gene's germline CDR1 is SGHRS and CDR2 YFSETQ. With V trimmed by 3 bases and J by 6 bases, 13 bases remained unmatched. The length of the CDR3 is 16 residues. The CDR3 loop is CASSWRGLAGSLEQYF. In DNA form, the CDR3 reads TGCGCCAGCAGCTGGCGCGGGCTAGCGGGGTCTCTCGAGCAGTACTTC.

The CDR3 sequence is CASSHLGADNEKLFF. CDR3 in DNA: TGTGCCAGCAGCCACCTCGGGGCGGATAATGAAAAACTGTTTTTT. The chain joins TRBV14 to TRBJ1-4; TRBD1 is a possible D gene (5 bases). Trimming took 3 bases from V and 4 from J, leaving 12 bases between them. Germline CDR1 reads SGHDN; CDR2 reads FVKESK. This CDR3 has 15 residues.

Here the CDR3 reads CARSFGVGQGYGYTF. CDR3 DNA: TGTGCCAGAAGCTTCGGAGTGGGACAGGGGTATGGCTACACCTTC. The V gene is TRBV5-3, the J gene TRBJ1-2; TRBD1 aligns across 10 bases. TRBV5-3 is identified as an open reading frame with a role that is uncertain. The CDR3 is 15 amino acids. Trimming at V came to 2 bases and at J to 5 bases, leaving 6 bases not matched to a gene.

The chain recombines TRBV7-9 with TRBJ1-1; D is unresolved. The germline V and J ends were trimmed by 6 bases and 0 bases, with 14 bases remaining between them. The CDR3 consists of 15 residues. Germline V gene data show CDR1 as SEHNR and CDR2 as FQNEAQ (reference sequence). CDR3 region: CASSPQTGLNTEAFF. The CDR3 DNA reads as TGTGCCAGCAGTCCGCAGACTGGTCTGAACACTGAAGCTTTCTTT.

V gene TRBV9 combines with J gene TRBJ2-6; D remains ambiguous. Germline CDR1 reads SGDLS; CDR2 reads YYNGEE. CDR3 length: 17 residues. Trimming took off 4 bases at V and 4 bases at J, with 18 bases between the two ends. CDR3 loop: CASSPGGPQTGANVLTF. The CDR3 bases are TGTGCCAGCAGCCCCGGTGGGCCTCAGACCGGGGCCAACGTCCTGACTTTC.

The V call is TRBV5-5, the J call TRBJ1-5; 7 positions agree with TRBD1. The CDR3 is 16 residues long. V was pared by 4 bases and J by 0 bases, with 7 bases of the junction left unmatched. Germline CDR1 is SGHKS and CDR2 is YYEKEE (reference sequence). CDR3 DNA: TGTGCCAGCAGCCTTCTCGGGGACAGTAGCAATCAGCCCCAGCATTTT. It codes for CASSLLGDSSNQPQHF.

The J gene is TRBJ1-1, the V gene TRBV7-8; no definite D call. CDR3 length: 14 residues. V was cut by 0 bases and J by 0 bases, with 5 bases left in between. Germline CDR1 and CDR2: SGHVS and FQNEAQ. This CDR3 is CASSLALLNTEAFF. DNA for the CDR3: TGTGCCAGCAGCTTAGCCCTACTGAACACTGAAGCTTTCTTT.

This chain uses TRBV3-1 (or the pseudogene TRBV3-2) with TRBJ2-3, with TRBD2 matching 16 bases. V dropped 4 bases and J dropped 2; count of bases not matched to a gene: 18. The germline V gene has CDR1 LGHDT and CDR2 YNNKEL (reference sequence). CDR3 length equals 22 residues. In DNA, the CDR3 is TGTGCCAGCAGCCCAAGAAGGGAACCCGGGACTAGCGGGGGGGTTTCCACAGATACGCAGTATTTT. Translation gives CASSPRREPGTSGGVSTDTQYF.

This clone has just one count. The chain has TRBV7-9 and TRBJ1-1, with no clear D. Germline values: CDR1 SEHNR, CDR2 FQNEAQ (reference sequence). This CDR3 has 16 amino acids. Trimming stripped 5 bases from V and 1 base from J, with 17 bases between. The CDR3 sequence is CASSPSGRWGNTEAFF. CDR3 DNA: TGTGCCAGCAGCCCGTCCGGTAGGTGGGGGAACACTGAAGCTTTCTTT.

The V gene is TRBV19, the J gene TRBJ2-1; D unresolved. The V and J ends lost 5 bases and 12 bases respectively, with 14 bases between them. The germline CDR1 and CDR2 sequences are LNHDA and SQIVND (reference sequence). This CDR3 has 12 amino acids. CDR3 amino acids: CASSLKAMGQFF. The DNA for the CDR3 is TGTGCCAGTAGTCTTAAGGCCATGGGGCAGTTCTTC. The full variable domain, its missing parts supplied by reference TRBV19 and TRBJ2-1, is DGGITQSPKYLFRKEGQNVTLSCEQNLNHDAMYWYRQDPGQGLRLIYYSQIVNDFQKGDIAEGYSVSREKKESFPLTVTSAQKNPTAFYLCASSLKAMGQFFGPGTRLTVL.